These T cell receptor beta chains were read from a single sample in a study of T cell responses to AZD1222 COVID-19 vaccine. Measured with immunoSEQ multiplex PCR; TCRdb has only the in-frame clones, and not every one. The top ten hold approximately 2.2% of the sample, which has approximately 110,000 clones, 90% to 95% seen once. This specimen consisted of peripheral blood, obtained on day 0 of AZD1222 vaccination. The receptors stem from an adult in good health. Both conserved end residues are part of each CDR3. The D gene is left open where the match is weak. Some rows have no size entry. The others give once, few or many, or a class for an expanded clone.

v_call,j_call,clone_size,d_call,cdr3_nt,cdr3_aa
TRBV6-2/TRBV6-3,TRBJ2-1,.,TRBD2,TGTGCCAGCAGCCGACGACTAGCGGTTGAGCAGTTCTTC,CASSRRLAVEQFF
TRBV9,TRBJ1-3,once,.,TGTGCCAGCAGTGAACCAGAATCTGGAAACACCATATATTTT,CASSEPESGNTIYF
TRBV7-9,TRBJ1-5,.,.,TGTGCCAGCAGCTTAGCGGGGGAAGGCAATCAGCCCCAGCATTTT,CASSLAGEGNQPQHF
TRBV19,TRBJ1-2,.,TRBD1,TGTGCCAGTAGCTTACTGGGGACAGGGGGACGTGGCTACACCTTC,CASSLLGTGGRGYTF
TRBV7-2,TRBJ2-1,.,.,TGTGCCAGCAGCCCTCAACGTCGCAATGAGCAGTTCTTC,CASSPQRRNEQFF
TRBV6-5,TRBJ2-1,once,.,TGTGCCAGCAGCCCCTGGGAGGTTTCTAACAATGAGCAGTTCTTC,CASSPWEVSNNEQFF
TRBV20-1,TRBJ2-1,.,.,TGCAGTGCTAGCCTTTTCGGTGAGCAGTTCTTC,CSASLFGEQFF
TRBV6-6,TRBJ1-1,.,TRBD1,TGTGCCAGCAGCTCATGGACAGGGGGGACGAACACTGAAGCTTTCTTT,CASSSWTGGTNTEAFF
TRBV29-1,TRBJ2-7,.,TRBD1,TGCAGCGTCGTTACAGGGGTCGGCTACGAGCAGTACTTC,CSVVTGVGYEQYF
TRBV7-9,TRBJ2-3,.,.,TGTGCCAGCAGCTTAATGCTAGAGTCATATACGCAGTATTTT,CASSLMLESYTQYF
TRBV5-4,TRBJ1-1,.,.,TGTGCCAGCAGCTTGGCCAATGAGGGTACACCCCGGAACTTT,CASSLANEGTPRNF
TRBV9,TRBJ1-1,.,.,TGTGCCAGCAGCGTAGTAGCAGGGAACACTGAAGCTTTCTTT,CASSVVAGNTEAFF
TRBV2,TRBJ2-5,.,.,TGTGCCAGCAGTGAATTCTCCAGGGGAGAAGAGACCCAGTACTTC,CASSEFSRGEETQYF
TRBV19,TRBJ2-1,.,.,TGTGCCAGTACAAGGTCGGGACTGGGTGGTGAGCAGTTCTTC,CASTRSGLGGEQFF
TRBV19,TRBJ2-3,.,TRBD2,TGTGCCAGTAGTATAGATCAGCGGGGGATCACAGATACGCAGTATTTT,CASSIDQRGITDTQYF
TRBV7-2,TRBJ2-1,.,TRBD2,TGTGCCAGCAGCTTAGCTTTGGGGGGGGCCTACAATGAGCAGTTCTTC,CASSLALGGAYNEQFF
TRBV2,TRBJ1-2,.,TRBD1,TGTGCCAGCAGTGGGGGACAGGGGCAATATGGAGGCTACACCTTC,CASSGGQGQYGGYTF
TRBV20-1,TRBJ1-2,few,TRBD1,TGCAGTGCTAGTTCTATCCAGGGGGCTATCTATGGCTACACCTTC,CSASSIQGAIYGYTF
TRBV2,TRBJ2-1,.,TRBD2,TGTGCCAGCAGTGGGACTAGCGGAAACCGCTACAATGAGCAGTTCTTC,CASSGTSGNRYNEQFF
TRBV27,TRBJ2-3,.,.,TGTGCCAGCAGTTTAATGGTCCCTAGCACAGATACGCAGTATTTT,CASSLMVPSTDTQYF
TRBV4-1,TRBJ2-5,.,TRBD2,TGCGCCAGCAGCCAAGTAATCGGGGGGGACGGAGAGACCCAGTACTTC,CASSQVIGGDGETQYF
TRBV28,TRBJ1-5,.,.,TGTGCCAGCAGTTTGCAGGGTGCGAGGAATCAGCCCCAGCATTTT,CASSLQGARNQPQHF
TRBV5-1,TRBJ1-2,.,TRBD1,TGCGCCAGCAGCTTTGAGGGGGCGCCCCCTGTTTGGCCCGGCGGCTACACCTTC,CASSFEGAPPVWPGGYTF
TRBV7-9,TRBJ1-1,.,.,TGTGCCAGCAGCTTAGGGGTTTTGCGGGGACTTACTTTCACTGAAGCTTTCTTT,CASSLGVLRGLTFTEAFF
TRBV27,TRBJ1-5,.,.,TGTGCCAGCAGTTTCCTTTATGGGGCAAATCAGCCCCAGCATTTT,CASSFLYGANQPQHF
TRBV29-1,TRBJ2-7,.,.,TGCAGCGTTGATGACGGCTACGAGCAGTACTTC,CSVDDGYEQYF
TRBV25-1,TRBJ2-2,.,TRBD1,TGTGCCAGCAGCCCGGGACAGGGTGACACCGGGGAGCTGTTTTTT,CASSPGQGDTGELFF
TRBV9,TRBJ2-1,.,TRBD2,TGTGCCAGCAGTCTGACCAGCGGGAGGGCCTCCTACAATGAGCAGTTCTTC,CASSLTSGRASYNEQFF
TRBV7-2,TRBJ1-1,.,.,TGTGCCAGCAGCTTAGCAGTAGGGGCGACTGAAGCTTTCTTT,CASSLAVGATEAFF
TRBV6-5,TRBJ1-1,.,.,TGTGCCAGTACAGGAACCACTGAAGCTTTCTTT,CASTGTTEAFF
TRBV19,TRBJ1-1,few,.,TGTGCCAGTAGTATCAGGGCAGGGGTGAACACTGAAGCTTTCTTT,CASSIRAGVNTEAFF
TRBV28,TRBJ1-1,.,.,TGTGCCAGCCAACCGTTGGACAGATGGACTGAAGCTTTCTTT,CASQPLDRWTEAFF
TRBV2,TRBJ1-1,.,.,TGTGCCAGCAGACCAGACAGGAACACTGAAGCTTTCTTT,CASRPDRNTEAFF
TRBV9,TRBJ2-1,once,.,TGTGCCAGCAGCGTAGAACTAGCCAGGGCCGGTAGGGGGAATGAGCAGTTCTTC,CASSVELARAGRGNEQFF
TRBV5-3,TRBJ1-5,.,.,TGTGCCAGAAGCTTGGCCGGGAAGTCCCAGCATTTT,CARSLAGKSQHF